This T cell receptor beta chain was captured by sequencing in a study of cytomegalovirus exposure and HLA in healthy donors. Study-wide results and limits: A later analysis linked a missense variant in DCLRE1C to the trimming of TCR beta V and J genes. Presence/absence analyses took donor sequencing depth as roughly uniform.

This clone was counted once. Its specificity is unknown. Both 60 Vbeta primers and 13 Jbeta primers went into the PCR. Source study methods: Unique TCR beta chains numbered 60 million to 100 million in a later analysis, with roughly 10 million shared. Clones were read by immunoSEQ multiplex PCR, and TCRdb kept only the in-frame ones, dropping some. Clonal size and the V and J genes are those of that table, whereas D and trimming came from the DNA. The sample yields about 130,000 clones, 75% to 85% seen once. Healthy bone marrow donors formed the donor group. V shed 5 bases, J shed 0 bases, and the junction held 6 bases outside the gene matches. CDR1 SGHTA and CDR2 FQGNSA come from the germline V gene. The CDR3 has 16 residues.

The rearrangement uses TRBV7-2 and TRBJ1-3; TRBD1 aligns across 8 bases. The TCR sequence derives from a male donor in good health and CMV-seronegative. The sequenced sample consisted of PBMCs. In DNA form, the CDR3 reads TGTGCCAGCAGCGTTCAGGGGGCTCACTCTGGAAACACCATATATTTT. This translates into CASSVQGAHSGNTIYF.